The rows below give T cell receptor beta chains drawn from one sample of a study of OX40 agonist ivuxolimab in advanced cancers. Sequenced by immunoSEQ multiplex PCR; TCRdb stores in-frame clones only, minus some. Here the sample spans around 80,000 clones, approximately 84% being singletons. The specimen comprised CD4+ or CD8+ T cells sorted from blood, sampled in a trial of the OX40 agonist ivuxolimab. The receptors were sampled from an adult with an advanced solid tumor such as melanoma, head and neck, liver or kidney cancer. Both conserved end residues are trimmed from each CDR3. The order of the fields is V gene, CDR3 protein.

TRBV6-6 | ASSTRTSGGNEQF
TRBV5-1 | ASKTGDYGYT
TRBV7-2 | ASSSSPGHYYEQY
TRBV7-9 | ASSLALPSGNYGYT
TRBV2 | ASSAGEITDTQY
TRBV6-6 | ASRAITGLLEQY
TRBV5-1 | ASSKAGSNYGYT
TRBV5-1 | ASSSGRLNEKLF
TRBV29-1 | SVRALPGETQY
TRBV7-9 | ASSPTSGELF
TRBV14 | ASSQLMGQSTEAF
TRBV6-1 | ASEESGANVLT
TRBV30 | AWTTGSSSYNEQF
TRBV19 | ASSIRGRVSPLH
TRBV5-4 | ASRSSLTYEQY
TRBV19 | ASSHVAGLYTNEQF
TRBV5-1 | ASSLDTGTGLSYEQY
TRBV18 | ASSPLVAGSYEQY
TRBV6-5 | ASGKRSSYNEQF
TRBV9 | ASSVQGSNTEAF
TRBV10-3 | AISGSSGVSYNEQF
TRBV7-9 | ASSLGASGSREQF
TRBV2 | ASSERTSGRGEQY
TRBV5-6 | ASSLLSGGSSYNEQF
TRBV4-3 | ASSDRVDEKLF
TRBV4-1 | ASSQDHRGLRDFINEQF
TRBV28 | ASSSSGTGAHYEQY
TRBV7-2 | ASSFTGNYGYT
TRBV6-6 | ASSPVVGADYGYT
TRBV7-9 | ASSLRLMDYNTGELF
TRBV18 | ASSPLGRSNTGELF
TRBV28 | ASTPGQGLSEQY
TRBV7-3 | ASSLERAGRGIYSGNTIY
TRBV7-9 | ASSSATVSSTDTQY
TRBV4-2 | ASSPHRTESNQPQH
TRBV6-5 | ASSPFQTGNTIY
TRBV5-3 | ARPPGTYYGYT
TRBV6-1 | ASREQGYGYT
TRBV5-1 | ASSFQGNTGELF
TRBV6-1 | ASRRQGRNNSPLH
TRBV30 | AFGGASGSWYEQY